Listed here are 13 T cell receptor beta chains from one sample, sequenced in a study of stem cell transplantation in POMP-related autoinflammatory disease. Notes on the study in general: Patients with PRAID showed a restricted number of unique TRB V-J gene pairings. In patients with PRAID, every analyzed T-cell subset tended to show lower diversity and higher clonality.

Here immunoSEQ multiplex PCR was the method, and the copy in TCRdb shows in-frame clones only, minus some. The sample records about 11,000 clones, around nine tenths being singletons. These TCRs are of unknown antigen specificity. The sample was CD8+ T cells from PBMCs, taken before stem cell transplantation. The receptors were gathered from a human donor with POMP-related autoinflammation and immune dysregulation (PRAID).

The gene calls are TRBV5-1 and TRBJ1-2; D gene unclear. With 0 bases removed from V and 0 bases from J, the gap between germline ends came to 9 bases. The CDR3 totals 15 residues. The germline V gene encodes CDR1 SGHRS and CDR2 YFSETQ. In nucleotides, the CDR3 is TGCGCCAGCAGCTTGGGGGCAGGATCTAACTATGGCTACACCTTC. Translating it yields CASSLGAGSNYGYTF.

This chain links TRBV29-1 with TRBJ2-5; the match to TRBD2 covers 8 bases. The trim removed 3 bases at V and 1 base at J, leaving 13 bases unmatched. The CDR3 loop spans 17 amino acids. Germline V gene sequence: CDR1 SQVTM, CDR2 ANQGSEA. The CDR3 DNA reads TGCAGCGTTGAGGGTATAGCGGGGTCCGGCTCCCAAGAGACCCAGTACTTC. This sequence encodes CSVEGIAGSGSQETQYF. Full variable domain (remainder filled in from reference TRBV29-1 and TRBJ2-5): SAVISQKPSRDICQRGTSLTIQCQVDSQVTMMFWYRQQPGQSLTLIATANQGSEATYESGFVIDKFPISRPNLTFSTLTVSNMSPEDSSIYLCSVEGIAGSGSQETQYFGPGTRLLVL.

The chain is built from TRBV12-1 and TRBJ1-3. TRBV12-1 is described as a pseudogene. CDR3 length: 18 residues. In DNA form, the CDR3 reads TGTGCCAGCAGCGGTATACGGGACTCAACCGGCTCTGGAAACACCATATATTTT. It is translated as CASSGIRDSTGSGNTIYF.

This chain connects TRBV5-1 to TRBJ2-7; the match to TRBD1 covers 10 bases. V dropped 0 bases and J dropped 1; count of bases not matched to a gene: 1. Per the germline V gene, CDR1 is SGHRS and CDR2 is YFSETQ. This CDR3 has 15 residues. The CDR3, as DNA: TGCGCCAGCAGCTTGGCGGGACAGGGGTCCTACGAGCAGTACTTC. This sequence encodes CASSLAGQGSYEQYF. Full variable domain (remainder filled in from reference TRBV5-1 and TRBJ2-7): KAGVTQTPRYLIKTRGQQVTLSCSPISGHRSVSWYQQTPGQGLQFLFEYFSETQRNKGNFPGRFSGRQFSNSRSEMNVSTLELGDSALYLCASSLAGQGSYEQYFGPGTRLTVT.

This clone was seen only a few times. This chain connects TRBV13 to TRBJ2-3; D tentatively reads TRBD1 or TRBD2 (5 bases each). CDR3 length: 15 residues. Germline loops: CDR1 PRHDT, CDR2 FYEKMQ (reference sequence). V lost 7 bases, J lost 2 bases, and 16 bases lay in between. The CDR3 sequence is CASTGRGSNTDTQYF. The CDR3, as DNA: TGTGCCAGCACTGGTCGGGGCTCTAACACAGATACGCAGTATTTT.

The genes are TRBV9 and TRBJ1-1; D may be TRBD1 (5 bases). This CDR3 region has 13 residues. Germline values: CDR1 SGDLS, CDR2 YYNGEE. V was trimmed by 0 bases and J by 7 bases, leaving 10 bases between them. The CDR3 is CASSVDQGGEAFF. CDR3 DNA: TGTGCCAGCAGCGTAGATCAGGGTGGTGAAGCTTTCTTT.

This chain connects TRBV28 to TRBJ1-2; D ambiguous. The CDR3 spans 15 residues. Trimming stripped 3 bases from V and 2 bases from J, with 13 bases between. Germline-derived CDR1 and CDR2 are MDHEN and SYDVKM. CDR3 sequence: CASSFIVTPNYGYTF. CDR3 bases: TGTGCCAGCAGTTTCATAGTGACACCAAACTATGGCTACACCTTC.

The chain couples TRBV9 to TRBJ2-2; D gene unclear. The ends were cut back, 4 bases at V and 6 bases at J, with 7 bases in the middle. The CDR3 sequence is 12 residues long. CDR1 and CDR2 (germline): SGDLS, YYNGEE. The CDR3 DNA reads as TGTGCCAGCAGCCCCCGTGCCGGGGAGCTGTTTTTT. Translating it yields CASSPRAGELFF.

The chain couples TRBV19 to TRBJ2-3; 9 positions match TRBD1. The CDR3 has 15 amino acids. Germline assignment: CDR1 LNHDA and CDR2 SQIVND (reference sequence). The V and J ends lost 5 bases and 1 base, in that order; junction bases with no gene match: 4. The CDR3 nucleotides read TGTGCCAGTAGTCTCCGGACAGGGGGCACAGATACGCAGTATTTT. Its protein is CASSLRTGGTDTQYF.

The V gene is TRBV28, the J gene TRBJ1-1; D uncertain. The CDR3 is made up of 14 amino acids. Trimming cost V 6 bases and J 1 base, with 12 bases left between them. Looked up from germline, CDR1 is MDHEN and CDR2 is SYDVKM. CDR3 protein: CASRPPLQNTEAFF. CDR3 nucleotide sequence: TGTGCCAGCAGGCCTCCTTTACAGAACACTGAAGCTTTCTTT. Variable domain in full (rest from reference TRBV28 and TRBJ1-1): DVKVTQSSRYLVKRTGEKVFLECVQDMDHENMFWYRQDPGLGLRLIYFSYDVKMKEKGDIPEGYSVSREKKERFSLILESASTNQTSMYLCASRPPLQNTEAFFGQGTRLTVV.

The chain is built from TRBV15 and TRBJ1-2; 9 bases match TRBD1. The germline V gene encodes CDR1 LNHNV and CDR2 YYDKDF (reference sequence). The CDR3 covers 17 residues. The J segment lost 8 bases and the V segment lost 5 bases, leaving 18 bases of the junction unmatched. The CDR3, as DNA: TGTGCCACCAGCTCTGCCCCCGGGACAGGGAGGAGGAGAGGCTACACCTTC. Residues: CATSSAPGTGRRRGYTF.

The rearrangement uses TRBV30 and TRBJ2-7; perhaps TRBD2 as D (5 bases). The V gene's germline CDR1 is GTSNPN and CDR2 SVGIG (reference sequence). CDR3 size: 14 residues. Trimming removed 2 bases at V and 0 bases at J, with 11 bases between. For the CDR3, the DNA is TGTGCCTGGAGTAGGGAGCGGACCTCCTACGAGCAGTACTTC. It codes for CAWSRERTSYEQYF.

There are a few counts of this clone. The gene calls are TRBV10-3 and TRBJ1-2; D ambiguous. Germline assignment: CDR1 ENHRY and CDR2 SYGVKD. Trimming left V 0 bases short and J 2 bases short, with 10 bases between. The CDR3 has 15 residues. The CDR3, as DNA: TGTGCCATCAGTGAGTCGTCGCTCGGCAACTATGGCTACACCTTC. It yields the protein CAISESSLGNYGYTF.